A single sample is the source of the 13 T cell receptor beta chains below, sequenced in a study of CXCR3 chemokines and chemotherapy response in bladder cancer (dated by TCRdb to the early 2020s). Library creation used PCR. Sequenced using an Illumina HiSeq 2500. The public reads were run again by TCRdb, first through fastp at Q25 and then through MiXCR, and only productive beta chains were kept. Rows are unified per CDR3 protein, each entry keeping the most common DNA and genes. Across this sample there are about 8,100 distinct CDR3 sequences, with about 12% seen only once. The ten largest clones add up to more than 15% of the sample. This sample was obtained from a patient whose treatment included neoadjuvant chemotherapy. These receptor sequences come from a human donor with bladder cancer that responded to neoadjuvant chemotherapy.

This clonotype is labeled as medium-sized. The genes are TRBV10-3 and TRBJ1-2, with TRBD1 matching 9 bases. Germline V CDR1 and CDR2: ENHRY, SYGVKD. The CDR3 sequence is 17 residues long. V was clipped by 8 bases and J by 6 bases; unmatched bases: 19. The CDR3 sequence is CAIEGGPGQGFAHGYTF. CDR3 sequence (DNA): TGTGCCATCGAGGGGGGACCGGGACAGGGATTCGCCCATGGCTACACCTTC.

This clonotype ranks as medium-sized. The CDR3 sequence is CASSYSPGRDTQYF. The DNA for the CDR3 is TGTGCCAGCAGTTACTCGCCAGGGAGGGATACGCAGTATTTT. The J gene is TRBJ2-3, the V gene TRBV6-6, with D tentatively TRBD2 (6 bases). The V gene lost 0 bases and the J gene lost 6 bases, with 10 bases spanning the gap. Germline loops: CDR1 MNHNY, CDR2 SVGAGI (reference sequence). The CDR3 runs to 14 residues.

Judged by abundance, this clonotype is large (0.1 to 1%). CDR3 in DNA: TGTGCCAGCAGTGATTCTAGCGGGGGGGCGGATACGCAGTATTTT. This sequence encodes CASSDSSGGADTQYF. This chain connects TRBV6-1 to TRBJ2-3; 12 bases match TRBD2. The CDR3 extends over 15 amino acids. Germline lookup yields CDR1 MNHNS and CDR2 SASEGT. With V trimmed by 3 bases and J by 6 bases, 4 bases remained unmatched.

This clonotype was seen many times. The CDR3 reads CASSSSGESSYEQYF. DNA of the CDR3: TGTGCCAGTAGTTCCTCGGGGGAGAGCTCCTACGAGCAGTACTTC. The chain recombines TRBV19 with TRBJ2-7, with a weak D call TRBD2 (6 bases). Germline V CDR1 and CDR2: LNHDA, SQIVND (reference sequence). Trimming cost V 5 bases and J 0 bases, with 14 bases left between them. CDR3 length equals 15 residues.

This clonotype was counted many times. This chain uses TRBV19 with TRBJ1-5, with a tentative D call TRBD1 (5 bases). Trimming took off 5 bases at V and 2 bases at J, with 16 bases between the two ends. Germline CDR1 is LNHDA and CDR2 is SQIVND (reference sequence). The CDR3 extends over 16 amino acids. The CDR3 coding sequence is TGTGCCAGTAGTGCCCAGGGCGGGACGGGCAATCAGCCCCAGCATTTT. Residues: CASSAQGGTGNQPQHF.

At least ten counts were recorded for this clonotype. The chain recombines TRBV12-3 or TRBV12-4 with TRBJ2-5, with 7 positions matching TRBD2. Trimming took 8 bases from V and 1 from J; bases not matched to a gene: 4. CDR3 length equals 13 residues. CDR3 in DNA: TGTGCCAGCGGAGCGGGGCTCCAAGAGACCCAGTACTTC. Protein sequence: CASGAGLQETQYF.

Ten or more counts support this clonotype. The chain links TRBV6-1 to TRBJ1-5; D is uncertain. V lost 7 bases and J 0 bases, leaving 13 bases between the germline ends. Germline V CDR1 and CDR2: MNHNS, SASEGT. This CDR3 region has 15 residues. The CDR3 sequence is CASIVQRYSNQPQHF. The CDR3 bases are TGTGCCAGCATCGTACAGCGTTATAGCAATCAGCCCCAGCATTTT.

With regard to this clonotype: A single base is all that separates this from a far larger clone, so a read error is likely. The chain joins TRBV6-6 to TRBJ2-7, with a tentative D call TRBD2 (5 bases). The germline gives CDR1 MNHNY, CDR2 SVGAGI (reference sequence). The CDR3 has 14 residues. The V end lost 6 bases, the J end lost 9 bases, and 21 bases lay between the germline ends. Written as DNA, the CDR3 is TGTGCCAGCAGCTTAACCCGGGATCTGAACGTGCAGTACTTC. The encoded protein is CASSLTRDLNVQYF.

This clonotype was counted many times. The chain recombines TRBV6-1 with TRBJ1-1; TRBD1 is a possible D gene (5 bases). V shed 5 bases and J shed 8 bases, with 15 bases lying between them. The length of the CDR3 is 13 residues. Germline CDR1 and CDR2: MNHNS and SASEGT. CDR3 DNA: TGTGCCAGCAGTTTCCGGGACCGCAGCGAAGCTTTCTTT. Protein sequence: CASSFRDRSEAFF.

Of note for this clonotype: One base separates it from a far larger clone, so it is likely a read error. The gene calls are TRBV27 and TRBJ2-7, with D possibly being TRBD2 (6 bases). Looked up from germline, CDR1 is MNHEY and CDR2 is SMNVEV (reference sequence). This CDR3 comprises 14 residues. Between the trimmed V and J ends, which lost 4 bases and 7 bases, there was a span of 17 bases. This CDR3 is CASSWGDSYNEQYF. The DNA of the CDR3 is TGTGCCAGCAGTTGGGGGGACTCCTACAATGAGCAGTACTTC.

This clonotype was observed at least ten times. V usage is TRBV19 and J usage is TRBJ2-2, with no clear D. V shed 3 bases and J shed 0 bases, with 11 bases lying between them. The CDR3 runs to 16 residues. Germline CDR1 reads LNHDA; CDR2 reads SQIVND (reference sequence). The CDR3 is CASSILPPANTGELFF. The CDR3 nucleotides are TGTGCCAGTAGTATTCTACCCCCCGCGAACACCGGGGAGCTGTTTTTT.

This clonotype is medium-sized (0.01 to 0.1%) by share. This chain connects TRBV29-1 to TRBJ1-2, with TRBD1 matching over 8 bases. Germline CDR1 and CDR2: SQVTM and ANQGSEA. The CDR3 sequence is 13 residues long. V was pared by 6 bases and J by 4 bases, with 7 bases of the junction left unmatched. CDR3 nucleotides: TGCAGCGTCGACAGGGGCCCGATCTATGGCTACACCTTC. It specifies CSVDRGPIYGYTF.

The genes are TRBV11-2 and TRBJ2-7; a weak D match, TRBD1 (5 bases). Germline lookup yields CDR1 SGHAT and CDR2 FQNNGV. Trimming took 0 bases from V and 6 from J, leaving 15 bases between them. The CDR3 is 15 amino acids. The CDR3 nucleotides read TGTGCCAGCAGCTTAGATCCTTTCTCAAGGGGCGAGCAGTACTTC. This codes for CASSLDPFSRGEQYF.